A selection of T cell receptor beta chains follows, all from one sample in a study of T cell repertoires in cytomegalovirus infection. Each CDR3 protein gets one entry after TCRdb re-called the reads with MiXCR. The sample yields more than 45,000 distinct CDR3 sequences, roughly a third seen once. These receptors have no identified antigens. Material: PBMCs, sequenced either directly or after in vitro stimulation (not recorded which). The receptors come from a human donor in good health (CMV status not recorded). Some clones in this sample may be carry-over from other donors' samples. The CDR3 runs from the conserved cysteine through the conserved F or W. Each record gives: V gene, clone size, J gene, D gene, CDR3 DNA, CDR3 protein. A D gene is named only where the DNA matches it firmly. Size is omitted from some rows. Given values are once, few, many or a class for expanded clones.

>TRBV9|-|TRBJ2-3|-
TGTGCCAGCAGCGTAGAAGGCGGGAGCACAGATACGCAGTATTTT
CASSVEGGSTDTQYF
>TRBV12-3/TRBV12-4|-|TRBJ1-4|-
TGTGCCAGCGGAAATGAAAAACTGTTTTTT
CASGNEKLFF
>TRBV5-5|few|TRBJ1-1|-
TGTGCCAGCAGCCCATCCGGGGGGGGTCCGGGGGAGGCTTTCTTT
CASSPSGGGPGEAFF
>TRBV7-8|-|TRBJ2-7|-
TGTGCCAGCAGCTTAGGATCTAGAAGCTCCTACGAGCAGTACTTC
CASSLGSRSSYEQYF
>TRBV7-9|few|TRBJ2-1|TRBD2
TGTGCCAGCAGCTTGACTAGCGGGAGGGATGAGCAGTTCTTC
CASSLTSGRDEQFF
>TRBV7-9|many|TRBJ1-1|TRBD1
TGTGCCAGCAGCCCCAGGGGGCATGAAGCTTTCTTT
CASSPRGHEAFF
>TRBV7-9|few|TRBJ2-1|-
TGTGCCAGCAGCTTAGATCGTGAGCAGTTCTTC
CASSLDREQFF
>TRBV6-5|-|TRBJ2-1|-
TGTGCCAGCAGCGCCAGCCGGAGGGGGAATGAGCAGTTCTTC
CASSASRRGNEQFF
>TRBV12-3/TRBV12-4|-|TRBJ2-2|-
TGTGCCAGCAGCCGGTCGGCCGGGGAGCTGTTTTTT
CASSRSAGELFF
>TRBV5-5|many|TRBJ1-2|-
TGTGCCAGCAGCTTGTTCGCCAAGGGAGGCTATGGCTACACCTTC
CASSLFAKGGYGYTF
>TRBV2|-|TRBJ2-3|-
TGTGCCAGCTCAAGAACTAGTAGCACAGATACGCAGTATTTT
CASSRTSSTDTQYF
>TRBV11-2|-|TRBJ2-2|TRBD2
TGTGCCAGCAGCAGCATCTTTCAACTAGCGGGGGGGACCGGGGAGCTGTTTTTT
CASSSIFQLAGGTGELFF
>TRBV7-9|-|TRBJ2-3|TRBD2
TGTGCCGGACTAGTTGGGTTTTCAGGCACAGATACGCAGTATTTT
CAGLVGFSGTDTQYF
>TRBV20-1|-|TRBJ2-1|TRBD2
TGCAGTGTAACACCTAGCGGGAGTATCAATGAGCAGTTCTTC
CSVTPSGSINEQFF